The 10 T cell receptor beta chains below were found in one sample sequenced in a study of blood T cells in healthy people across ages (dated by TCRdb to about 2015). Receptor libraries were prepared by 5' RACE. Sequencing was performed on an Illumina HiSeq 2500. A second PCR of about 7 to 12 cycles was run with a J-beta primer mix and a sample-barcoded 5' primer. TCRdb passed the public sequencing reads through fastp at Q25 and MiXCR, retaining productive beta sequences. One record per CDR3 amino acid sequence lists the most common genes and DNA. Present in this sample are 650,000 to 1,000,000 distinct CDR3 sequences, about half of which were seen just once. Jointly, the top ten make up 15% to 20% of the sample. The material sequenced was blood. These receptors were taken from a man of 80 years or more in good health.

This clonotype was seen a few times. V is TRBV4-2 and J is TRBJ2-5; 7 bases fit TRBD2. The CDR3 is 17 residues long. From germline, CDR1 is LGHNA and CDR2 YNFKEQ. With 1 base clipped from V and 2 bases from J, the junction kept 10 bases outside the gene matches. CDR3 amino acids: CASSQVTSANIQETQYF. DNA of the CDR3: TGTGCCAGCAGCCAAGTTACTAGCGCAAACATACAAGAGACCCAGTACTTC.

The chain links TRBV7-3 to TRBJ2-3; 9 bases agree with TRBD2. CDR1 is SGHTA, CDR2 FQGTGA, per germline. The CDR3 is 16 amino acids. The trim removed 5 bases at V and 4 bases at J, leaving 10 bases unmatched. Here the CDR3 reads CASSLPAGGGADTQYF. The CDR3 region has the DNA TGTGCCAGCAGCCTCCCGGCGGGAGGGGGAGCAGATACGCAGTATTTT. Full variable domain (rest looked up from reference TRBV7-3 and TRBJ2-3): GAGVSQTPSNKVTEKGKYVELRCDPISGHTALYWYRQSLGQGPEFLIYFQGTGAADDSGLPNDRFFAVRPEGSVSTLKIQRTERGDSAVYLCASSLPAGGGADTQYFGPGTRLTVL.

V usage is TRBV7-9 and J usage is TRBJ1-3, with D perhaps TRBD1 (5 bases). CDR3 length: 14 residues. The V end lost 5 bases, the J end lost 4 bases, and 12 bases lay between the germline ends. Looked up from germline, CDR1 is SEHNR and CDR2 is FQNEAQ (reference sequence). CDR3: CASSAPGEGNTIYF. The CDR3 bases are TGTGCCAGCAGCGCGCCGGGGGAAGGAAACACCATATATTTT.

The V and J genes are TRBV25-1 and TRBJ2-7; a weak D match, TRBD2 (5 bases). Germline V CDR1 and CDR2: MGHDK, SYGVNS. This CDR3 region has 13 residues. Between the trimmed V and J ends, which lost 3 bases and 6 bases, there was a span of 12 bases. Here the CDR3 reads CASSDFGISEQYF. In DNA form, the CDR3 reads TGTGCCAGCAGTGATTTCGGGATAAGCGAGCAGTACTTC.

This chain connects TRBV12-3 or TRBV12-4 to TRBJ1-5; D unresolved. CDR3 size: 16 residues. Between the trimmed V and J ends, which lost 4 bases and 0 bases, there was a span of 13 bases. This CDR3 is CASSSGIGNSNQPQHF. CDR3 nucleotide sequence: TGTGCCAGCAGTTCCGGGATCGGGAATAGCAATCAGCCCCAGCATTTT.

The chain carries TRBV18 and TRBJ2-1, with D possibly matching TRBD1 (6 bases). V shed 3 bases and J shed 4 bases, with 10 bases lying between them. CDR1 is KGHSH and CDR2 is LQKENI in the germline V gene. The CDR3 spans 14 residues. The CDR3 coding sequence is TGTGCCAGCTCACCTTCCCAGGGGTACAATGAGCAGTTCTTC. Protein: CASSPSQGYNEQFF.

V and J are TRBV5-1 and TRBJ2-1; 8 nucleotides match TRBD2. The CDR3 contains 14 residues. Trimming took 7 bases from V and 3 from J; bases not matched to a gene: 6. Germline values: CDR1 SGHRS, CDR2 YFSETQ. The CDR3 is CASQLAGNYNEQFF. CDR3 coding DNA: TGCGCCAGCCAGTTAGCGGGGAACTACAATGAGCAGTTCTTC.

The chain combines TRBV29-1 with TRBJ2-7; perhaps TRBD1 as D (6 bases). CDR3 length equals 13 residues. The V gene lost 6 bases and the J gene lost 5 bases, with 17 bases spanning the gap. The V gene's germline CDR1 is SQVTM and CDR2 ANQGSEA. The CDR3 bases are TGCAGCGTCAGGAGGACAGAGATCGACGAGCAGTACTTC. Translating it yields CSVRRTEIDEQYF.

The V gene is TRBV30, the J gene TRBJ1-5; 9 bases are shared with TRBD1. CDR1 is GTSNPN and CDR2 is SVGIG in the germline V gene (reference sequence). J was trimmed by 7 bases and V by 5 bases; bases with no gene match: 9. There are 14 residues in the CDR3. The CDR3 sequence is CAWGGQGMEQPQHF. As DNA, the CDR3 is TGTGCCTGGGGGGGACAGGGTATGGAGCAGCCCCAGCATTTT. Filled out from reference TRBV30 and TRBJ1-5, the complete variable domain reads SQTIHQWPATLVQPVGSPLSLECTVEGTSNPNLYWYRQAAGRGLQLLFYSVGIGQISSEVPQNLSASRPQDRQFILSSKKLLLSDSGFYLCAWGGQGMEQPQHFGDGTRLSIL.

The rearrangement uses TRBV12-3 or TRBV12-4 and TRBJ2-5; the D gene is possibly TRBD2 (6 bases). V shed 3 bases and J shed 4 bases, with 15 bases lying between them. The CDR3 loop spans 15 amino acids. CDR3 loop: CASSFRRSSAETQYF. In DNA, the CDR3 is TGTGCCAGCAGTTTTCGTCGTTCTAGCGCAGAGACCCAGTACTTC.